One and the same sample provided the 18 T cell receptor beta chains below, sequenced in a study of T cells in Graves' hyperthyroidism and ophthalmopathy. Template material for amplifying TCR beta CDR3 regions consisted of RNA transcripts. TCR CDR3 regions were first amplified by RT-PCR with HTBI primers. MiXCR was run by TCRdb on the multiplex PCR reads, yielding one entry per CDR3 protein. The table records about half a million distinct CDR3 sequences, just under 20% of them present only once. The source material was blood. Receptors were obtained from a man aged 35-49 years with Graves' ophthalmopathy.

There are many counts of this clonotype. The chain is built from TRBV5-5 and TRBJ1-1; 8 bases fit TRBD1. V was clipped by 3 bases and J by 7 bases; unmatched bases: 8. The CDR3 loop spans 14 amino acids. CDR1 SGHKS and CDR2 YYEKEE come from the germline V gene (reference sequence). The CDR3 DNA follows: TGTGCCAGCAGCTCGCCACAGGGGGTCGGTGAAGCTTTCTTT. Its protein product is CASSSPQGVGEAFF.

Regarding this clonotype: The germline gene is not matched at one end of the junction; a read error may be the cause. The rearrangement links TRBV24-1 to TRBJ2-3; D remains ambiguous. CDR3 size: 11 residues. Germline-derived CDR1 and CDR2 are KGHDR and SFDVKD. The CDR3 nucleotides read TGTGCCACCAGTGGCACGGATACGCAGTATTTT. It translates to CATSGTDTQYF.

This clonotype has at least ten counts. V and J are TRBV29-1 and TRBJ2-5; D not certain. Between the trimmed V and J ends, which lost 5 bases and 7 bases, there was a span of 14 bases. The CDR3 runs 12 residues. Germline V CDR1 and CDR2: SQVTM, ANQGSEA. In nucleotides, the CDR3 is TGCAGCGTTCGCAAAGGTCCCGGGACCCAGTACTTC. It specifies CSVRKGPGTQYF.

CDR3 sequence: CASRGTSGPYEQYF. In DNA, the CDR3 is TGTGCCAGCAGAGGGACTAGCGGGCCCTACGAGCAGTACTTC. The rearrangement uses TRBV6-4 and TRBJ2-7; 12 bases align to TRBD2. Per germline, CDR1 MRHNA and CDR2 SNTAGT. The V segment lost 6 bases and the J segment 2 bases; nucleotides outside the gene matches: 2. The CDR3 covers 14 residues.

This clonotype was found many times. The rearrangement uses TRBV4-1 and TRBJ2-7, with 12 nucleotides matching TRBD2. The V and J ends lost 6 bases and 3 bases, in that order; junction bases with no gene match: 3. Per germline, CDR1 MGHRA and CDR2 YSYEKL. The CDR3 runs 14 residues. This CDR3 reads CASRGTSGFYEQYF. The CDR3 DNA reads TGCGCCAGCAGGGGGACTAGCGGGTTCTACGAGCAGTACTTC.

The rearrangement uses TRBV9 and TRBJ1-3; the D is unclear. The V gene lost 4 bases and the J gene lost 1 base, with 12 bases spanning the gap. CDR3 length equals 15 residues. The germline gives CDR1 SGDLS, CDR2 YYNGEE. CDR3 residues: CASSSQWPSGNTIYF. For the CDR3, the DNA is TGTGCCAGCAGCTCCCAATGGCCGTCTGGAAACACCATATATTTT.

This clonotype was detected many times. The chain joins TRBV5-1 to TRBJ2-5; 10 nucleotides align to TRBD2. The CDR3 spans 18 residues. The V segment lost 5 bases and the J segment 5 bases; nucleotides outside the gene matches: 18. The germline V gene encodes CDR1 SGHRS and CDR2 YFSETQ. CDR3: CASSRYGGLADYGETQYF. In nucleotides, the CDR3 is TGCGCCAGCAGTCGATACGGTGGACTAGCGGACTACGGGGAGACCCAGTACTTC.

This clonotype was seen only a few times. The gene calls are TRBV7-3 and TRBJ1-1, with D possibly matching TRBD1 (6 bases). The CDR3 sequence is 13 residues long. Germline loops: CDR1 SGHTA, CDR2 FQGTGA. The V end lost 0 bases, the J end lost 10 bases, and 12 bases lay between the germline ends. CDR3: CASSLTFGGRAFF. CDR3 nucleotides: TGTGCCAGCAGCTTAACGTTCGGGGGCCGAGCTTTCTTT.

The chain links TRBV27 to TRBJ2-5, with D perhaps given as TRBD1 or TRBD2 (5 bases each). Trimming took 3 bases from V and 5 from J, leaving 10 bases between them. The CDR3 length is 13 residues. Germline V gene sequence: CDR1 MNHEY, CDR2 SMNVEV (reference sequence). In DNA form, the CDR3 reads TGTGCCAGCAGTTTCGGTGGGACGGAGACCCAGTACTTC. Protein: CASSFGGTETQYF.

A few counts support this clonotype. J is TRBJ1-2 and V is TRBV24-1; no clear D. Germline V gene sequence: CDR1 KGHDR, CDR2 SFDVKD. V lost 5 bases and J lost 2, with 8 bases in between. The CDR3 runs to 13 residues. CDR3 region: CATSAGGNYGYTF. CDR3 sequence (DNA): TGTGCCACCAGTGCTGGAGGGAACTATGGCTACACCTTC.

This rearrangement joins TRBV7-3 to TRBJ2-1; D is uncertain. CDR1 is SGHTA, CDR2 FQGTGA, per germline. The length of the CDR3 is 15 residues. The V and J ends lost 1 base and 9 bases respectively, with 16 bases between them. The CDR3 DNA sequence: TGTGCCAGCAGCTTAAAAGGTGGAGCATTGGTTGAGCAGTTCTTC. This sequence encodes CASSLKGGALVEQFF.

The V and J genes are TRBV19 and TRBJ1-2; TRBD1 aligns across 7 bases. The CDR3 covers 14 residues. The V gene end was trimmed by 4 bases and the J gene end by 5 bases; junction bases not matched to a gene: 7. The germline V gene has CDR1 LNHDA and CDR2 SQIVND (reference sequence). CDR3 loop: CASSTRQGKYGYTF. In nucleotides, the CDR3 is TGTGCCAGTAGTACCCGACAGGGAAAGTATGGCTACACCTTC.

This clonotype was observed a few times. The chain is built from TRBV7-8 and TRBJ2-7; no clear D gene. The CDR3 extends over 11 amino acids. With 4 bases removed from V and 6 bases from J, the gap between germline ends came to 7 bases. Germline V gene sequence: CDR1 SGHVS, CDR2 FQNEAQ. The CDR3 is CASSSDPEQYF. CDR3 nucleotides: TGTGCCAGCAGCTCCGATCCCGAGCAGTACTTC.

The sample holds a few counts of this clonotype. This chain joins TRBV4-2 and TRBJ2-7; D unclear. Germline assignment: CDR1 LGHNA and CDR2 YNFKEQ. CDR3 length: 14 amino acids. V lost 1 base, J lost 1 base, and 8 bases lay in between. The CDR3 nucleotides are TGTGCCAGCAGCCAAGGGATAGGGTCCTACGAGCAGTACTTC. As protein: CASSQGIGSYEQYF.

This clonotype was detected ten times or more. V is TRBV29-1 and J is TRBJ2-3; TRBD1 or TRBD2 may be the D gene (5 bases each). CDR1 and CDR2 (germline): SQVTM, ANQGSEA. Trimming took off 7 bases at V and 6 bases at J, with 11 bases between the two ends. The CDR3 is made up of 11 amino acids. CDR3 sequence (DNA): TGCAGCGCGAGGGGAGTCGATACGCAGTATTTT. This encodes CSARGVDTQYF.

The count of this clonotype is one. This chain links TRBV7-9 with TRBJ1-5; D ambiguous. The CDR3 sequence is 14 residues long. Deletions cut 1 base from V and 5 bases from J, with 9 bases between. The germline CDR1 and CDR2 sequences are SEHNR and FQNEAQ (reference sequence). The CDR3 DNA is TGTGCCAGCAGCTTAGGCGGTTTTGATCAGCCCCAGCATTTT. Translated: CASSLGGFDQPQHF.

This chain joins TRBV6-1 and TRBJ1-5; 7 bases align to TRBD1. There are 14 residues in the CDR3. Trimming at V came to 7 bases and at J to 6 bases, leaving 9 bases not matched to a gene. Germline CDR1 MNHNS, CDR2 SASEGT. CDR3 residues: CASTPPGGGQPQHF. The CDR3 coding sequence is TGTGCCAGCACCCCCCCAGGGGGAGGTCAGCCCCAGCATTTT.

This clonotype was detected a few times. The chain combines TRBV20-1 with TRBJ2-5; tentative D call: TRBD2 (6 bases). Germline CDR1 and CDR2: DFQATT and SNEGSKA (reference sequence). V was shortened by 0 bases and J by 10 bases, with 15 bases between the two germline ends. The CDR3 loop spans 13 amino acids. In DNA form, the CDR3 reads TGCAGTGCTAGAGATGGGGACTCGGGTTTCCAGTACTTC. Residues: CSARDGDSGFQYF.